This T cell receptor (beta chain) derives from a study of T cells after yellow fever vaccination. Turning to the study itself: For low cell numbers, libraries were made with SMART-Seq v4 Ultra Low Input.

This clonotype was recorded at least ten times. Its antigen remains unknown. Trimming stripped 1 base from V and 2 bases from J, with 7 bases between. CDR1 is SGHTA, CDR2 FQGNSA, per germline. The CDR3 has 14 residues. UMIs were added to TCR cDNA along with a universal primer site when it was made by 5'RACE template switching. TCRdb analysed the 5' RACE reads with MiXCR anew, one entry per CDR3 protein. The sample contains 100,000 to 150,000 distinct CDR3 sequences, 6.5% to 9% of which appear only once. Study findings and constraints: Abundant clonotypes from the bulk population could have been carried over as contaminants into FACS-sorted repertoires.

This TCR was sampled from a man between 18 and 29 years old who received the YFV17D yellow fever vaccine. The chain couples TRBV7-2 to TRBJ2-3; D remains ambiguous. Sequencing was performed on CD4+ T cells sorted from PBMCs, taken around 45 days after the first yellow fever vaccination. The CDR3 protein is CASSLGIPTDTQYF. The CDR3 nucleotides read TGTGCCAGCAGCTTAGGAATACCCACAGATACGCAGTATTTT.